Below are 15 T cell receptor beta chains sequenced from a single sample in a study of cytomegalovirus exposure and HLA in healthy donors. Primers for the PCR totalled 60 Vbeta and 13 Jbeta. Libraries were prepared by immunoSEQ multiplex PCR; TCRdb keeps only in-frame clonotypes and omits some of them. The table includes 100,000 to 150,000 clones, roughly 70% detected once. The sequencing sample was made of PBMCs. The receptor source for this set is a young man in good health and CMV-seronegative.

The chain uses TRBV7-2 and TRBJ2-3, with 9 positions matching TRBD2. Germline-derived CDR1 and CDR2 are SGHTA and FQGNSA. The CDR3 has 16 residues. J gave up 4 bases and V 2 bases, and 7 bases lay outside the gene matches. The CDR3 is CASSLRGGGAPDTQYF. DNA of the CDR3: TGTGCCAGCAGCTTAAGGGGCGGGGGGGCGCCAGATACGCAGTATTTT.

The V call is TRBV6-1, the J call TRBJ2-3; 12 bases are a match to TRBD2. V shed 2 bases, J shed 5 bases, and the junction held 2 bases outside the gene matches. The CDR3 covers 15 residues. The germline CDR1 and CDR2 sequences are MNHNS and SASEGT. Here the CDR3 reads CASSELAGGGDTQYF. CDR3 nucleotide sequence: TGTGCCAGCAGTGAACTAGCGGGGGGGGGAGATACGCAGTATTTT.

This chain links TRBV5-1 with TRBJ2-7, with 7 bases fitting TRBD2. Trimming cost V 4 bases and J 1 base; bases outside gene matches: 5. The CDR3 runs to 14 residues. Germline V CDR1 and CDR2: SGHRS, YFSETQ. The DNA of the CDR3 is TGCGCCAGCAGCCCGGGGGGATCGTCCTACGAGCAGTACTTC. It yields the protein CASSPGGSSYEQYF. Filled out from reference TRBV5-1 and TRBJ2-7, the complete variable domain reads KAGVTQTPRYLIKTRGQQVTLSCSPISGHRSVSWYQQTPGQGLQFLFEYFSETQRNKGNFPGRFSGRQFSNSRSEMNVSTLELGDSALYLCASSPGGSSYEQYFGPGTRLTVT.

The chain has TRBV7-3 and TRBJ2-5; D is possibly TRBD2 (6 bases). Germline V gene lookup returns CDR1 SGHTA and CDR2 FQGTGA. The V end lost 5 bases, the J end lost 1 base, and 11 bases lay between the germline ends. This CDR3 comprises 14 residues. CDR3: CASSPGLAQETQYF. The CDR3 DNA reads as TGTGCCAGCAGCCCGGGACTGGCCCAAGAGACCCAGTACTTC.

J is TRBJ2-7 and V is TRBV27; possibly TRBD2 for D (6 bases). Looked up from germline, CDR1 is MNHEY and CDR2 is SMNVEV (reference sequence). V lost 5 bases to trimming and J lost 1 base, with 9 bases between them. CDR3 length: 13 residues. Written as DNA, the CDR3 is TGTGCCAGCAGTCCGGGGACTTCCTACGAGCAGTACTTC. This gives the protein CASSPGTSYEQYF.

J is TRBJ1-6 and V is TRBV7-8; perhaps TRBD1 as D (5 bases). Trimming shortened V by 7 bases and J by 6 bases, and 13 bases separated the two germline ends. Germline V gene sequence: CDR1 SGHVS, CDR2 FQNEAQ. The CDR3 loop spans 14 amino acids. The CDR3 DNA sequence: TGTGCCAGCACCAACTCAGGGCTTAATTCACCCCTCCACTTT. Amino acid sequence: CASTNSGLNSPLHF. The whole variable domain, remainder taken from reference TRBV7-8 and TRBJ1-6, is GAGVSQSPRYKVAKRGQDVALRCDPISGHVSLFWYQQALGQGPEFLTYFQNEAQLDKSGLPSDRFFAERPEGSVSTLKIQRTQQEDSAVYLCASTNSGLNSPLHFGNGTRLTVT.

The chain recombines TRBV28 with TRBJ2-7; D is perhaps TRBD2 (7 bases). V dropped 5 bases and J dropped 4 bases, with 18 bases sitting between them. From germline, CDR1 is MDHEN and CDR2 SYDVKM. This CDR3 has 15 residues. The CDR3, as DNA: TGTGCCAGCAGTCCTCGGGGGGCGGGTAGGTACGAGCAGTACTTC. Amino acids: CASSPRGAGRYEQYF.

The chain employs TRBV5-1 and TRBJ1-1, with D perhaps TRBD1 (5 bases). Germline V gene lookup returns CDR1 SGHRS and CDR2 YFSETQ. The ends were cut back, 4 bases at V and 0 bases at J, with 13 bases in the middle. This CDR3 is built from 15 residues. CDR3 in DNA: TGCGCCAGCAGCCTACCGGGGGAACTGAACACTGAAGCTTTCTTT. Its translation is CASSLPGELNTEAFF.

V gene TRBV6-1 combines with J gene TRBJ2-5; D might be TRBD1 (5 bases). The J call may be faulty, since TRBJ2-7 better matches the DNA end. The germline CDR1 and CDR2 sequences are MNHNS and SASEGT. The CDR3 is 14 residues long. The CDR3 DNA follows: TGTGCCAGCAGTGAATTCGGACAACTCTACGAGCAGTACTTC. It specifies CASSEFGQLYEQYF.

The rearrangement uses TRBV9 and TRBJ2-3, with D possibly TRBD1 on 6 matching bases. The ends were cut back, 0 bases at V and 4 bases at J, with 12 bases in the middle. In germline, CDR1 is SGDLS, CDR2 YYNGEE. This CDR3 is 15 amino acids long. CDR3 in DNA: TGTGCCAGCAGCGTAGGTCCAGGGGCTGCAGATACGCAGTATTTT. Its protein is CASSVGPGAADTQYF.

The chain combines TRBV9 with TRBJ1-5; tentative D call: TRBD1 (5 bases). CDR1 is SGDLS, CDR2 YYNGEE, per germline. The CDR3 is made up of 14 amino acids. The V end lost 1 base, the J end lost 8 bases, and 13 bases lay between the germline ends. The CDR3 region is CASSVTGGIEPQHF. Here the CDR3 DNA reads TGTGCCAGCAGCGTAACGGGGGGGATCGAGCCCCAGCATTTT.

About this clone itself: The junction does not match germline at one end; this may be a read error. The V call is TRBV7-9, the J call TRBJ1-2; TRBD1 matches at 7 bases. Germline CDR1 SEHNR, CDR2 FQNEAQ (reference sequence). The CDR3 sequence is 17 residues long. CDR3: CSSSSPPSDDRDNGYTF. In DNA form, the CDR3 reads TGTTCCAGCAGCTCTCCTCCCTCGGACGACAGGGACAATGGCTACACCTTC.

The chain couples TRBV6-5 to TRBJ1-2; 10 bases are shared with TRBD1. Looked up from germline, CDR1 is MNHEY and CDR2 is SVGAGI. V lost 4 bases to trimming and J lost 6 bases; unmatched junction nucleotides: 5. The CDR3 contains 14 residues. In DNA, the CDR3 is TGTGCCAGCAGTTCGGGGACAGGGGTGAATGGCTACACCTTC. Amino acids: CASSSGTGVNGYTF.

The chain recombines TRBV5-4 with TRBJ1-4, with 9 bases aligning to TRBD1. The ends lost 4 bases at V and 7 bases at J; junction bases unmatched: 11. The CDR3 has 16 residues. CDR1 SGHNT and CDR2 YYREEE come from the germline V gene (reference sequence). CDR3 sequence (DNA): TGTGCCAGCAGCCCGGGACAGGGTAGGGAGAGTGAAAAACTGTTTTTT. Residues: CASSPGQGRESEKLFF.

The chain recombines TRBV19 with TRBJ1-1, with 7 bases identical to TRBD1. In germline, CDR1 is LNHDA, CDR2 SQIVND (reference sequence). The CDR3 is 15 residues long. V shed 6 bases and J 7 bases; nucleotides not matched to a gene: 14. DNA for the CDR3: TGTGCCAGTAGAGTACTCTGGGACAGTACTATTGAAGCTTTCTTT. Translating gives CASRVLWDSTIEAFF.